This T cell receptor beta chain was sequenced in a study of blood T cell repertoires in COVID-19. Study in general: Material from acute and convalescent COVID-19 was sourced from the United States, Italy and Spain. T cells, B-cell-depleted T cells, or PBMCs provided the cDNA or gDNA that served as material.

Germline assignment: CDR1 SEHNR and CDR2 FQNEAQ (reference sequence). CDR3 length equals 15 residues. The V gene lost 2 bases and the J gene lost 0 bases, with 8 bases spanning the gap. Original processing notes: Estimated nucleated cell counts came from reference gene primer amplification. Sequencing used immunoSEQ multiplex PCR; TCRdb keeps in-frame clones, though not all of them. V and J calls and clone size are given by that table; D and trimming were obtained from the DNA. The sample has around 100,000 clones, roughly 80% seen once. The origin of this receptor is a man aged 65-85 years with active or convalescent COVID-19. Sequenced input: peripheral blood. The J gene is TRBJ1-3, the V gene TRBV7-9; D is ambiguous. CDR3 loop: CASSLHADSGNTIYF. The CDR3 coding sequence is TGTGCCAGCAGCTTACATGCGGACTCTGGAAACACCATATATTTT.